Below are 11 T cell receptor beta chains sequenced from a single sample in a study of cytomegalovirus exposure and HLA in healthy donors. PCR used 60 Vbeta primers and 13 Jbeta primers. Profiling relied on immunoSEQ multiplex PCR, and the TCRdb table lists in-frame clones only, not all of them. Of 150,000 to 200,000 clones in the sample, roughly 80% were seen once. The sample taken for sequencing was PBMCs. The receptors stem from a woman aged 45 to 65 in good health and CMV-seronegative.

The chain recombines TRBV10-3 with TRBJ1-2; no clear D gene. V shed 3 bases and J shed 5 bases, with 10 bases lying between them. This CDR3 comprises 13 residues. The germline V gene encodes CDR1 ENHRY and CDR2 SYGVKD. DNA of the CDR3: TGTGCCATCAGTGATTTAGCGGCTTATGGCTACACCTTC. Its translation is CAISDLAAYGYTF.

This clone was seen just once. The rearrangement links TRBV5-5 to TRBJ2-5; D may be TRBD2 (6 bases). The germline V and J ends were trimmed by 4 bases and 0 bases, with 16 bases remaining between them. Germline V gene sequence: CDR1 SGHKS, CDR2 YYEKEE (reference sequence). The length of the CDR3 is 16 residues. Here the CDR3 DNA reads TGTGCCAGCAGCCCTCCGGGGGTAGCGTACCAAGAGACCCAGTACTTC. Translating gives CASSPPGVAYQETQYF.

The chain couples TRBV29-1 to TRBJ1-1, with 7 bases identical to TRBD1. CDR3 length: 13 residues. Germline V gene sequence: CDR1 SQVTM, CDR2 ANQGSEA. Unmatched junction bases numbered 6, after V lost 7 bases and J lost 1 base. This chain's CDR3 is CSADRQGNTEAFF. Here the CDR3 DNA reads TGCAGCGCGGACCGACAGGGGAACACTGAAGCTTTCTTT. The whole variable domain, filled in from reference TRBV29-1 and TRBJ1-1, reads SAVISQKPSRDICQRGTSLTIQCQVDSQVTMMFWYRQQPGQSLTLIATANQGSEATYESGFVIDKFPISRPNLTFSTLTVSNMSPEDSSIYLCSADRQGNTEAFFGQGTRLTVV.

This clone came up a few times. V usage is TRBV2 and J usage is TRBJ1-4, with 8 bases matching TRBD1. There are 15 residues in the CDR3. With V trimmed by 6 bases and J by 5 bases, 8 bases remained unmatched. Germline V gene data show CDR1 as SNHLY and CDR2 as FYNNEI. The CDR3 spells CASSPQGAMNEKLFF. In DNA form, the CDR3 reads TGTGCCAGCAGCCCCCAGGGGGCGATGAATGAAAAACTGTTTTTT.

This rearrangement joins TRBV5-1 to TRBJ1-1, with D unresolved. The V end lost 3 bases, the J end lost 1 base, and 10 bases lay between the germline ends. This CDR3 comprises 14 residues. Germline CDR1 is SGHRS and CDR2 is YFSETQ. CDR3: CASSSLTGNTEAFF. For the CDR3, the DNA is TGCGCCAGCAGCTCCCTGACGGGGAACACTGAAGCTTTCTTT. The whole variable domain, filled in from reference TRBV5-1 and TRBJ1-1, reads KAGVTQTPRYLIKTRGQQVTLSCSPISGHRSVSWYQQTPGQGLQFLFEYFSETQRNKGNFPGRFSGRQFSNSRSEMNVSTLELGDSALYLCASSSLTGNTEAFFGQGTRLTVV.

The J gene is TRBJ1-1, the V gene TRBV6-5; D gene uncertain. From germline, CDR1 is MNHEY and CDR2 SVGAGI. The germline V and J ends were trimmed by 4 bases and 2 bases, with 5 bases remaining between them. The CDR3 loop spans 12 amino acids. CDR3 DNA sequence: TGTGCCAGCAGTTCAGAAAACACTGAAGCTTTCTTT. Translating gives CASSSENTEAFF.

The chain is built from TRBV12-5 and TRBJ1-5; D may be TRBD1 (5 bases). This CDR3 is 17 amino acids long. The V gene's germline CDR1 is LGHNT and CDR2 FRNRAP. Trimming removed 7 bases at V and 3 bases at J, with 22 bases between. CDR3 DNA: TGTGCTAGTGCCCCGACCCAGACACCAGGGTCCAATCAGCCCCAGCATTTT. This gives the protein CASAPTQTPGSNQPQHF.

The chain carries TRBV15 and TRBJ1-5; D is perhaps TRBD1 (5 bases). The length of the CDR3 is 13 residues. Germline V gene lookup returns CDR1 LNHNV and CDR2 YYDKDF (reference sequence). V lost 4 bases and J 3 bases, leaving 7 bases between the germline ends. CDR3 amino acids: CATSIGDNQPQHF. The CDR3 DNA reads as TGTGCCACCAGCATAGGGGACAATCAGCCCCAGCATTTT.

This sequence joins TRBV14 and TRBJ1-2; D remains ambiguous. This CDR3 comprises 13 residues. CDR1 is SGHDN and CDR2 is FVKESK in the germline V gene. Trimming shortened V by 0 bases and J by 3 bases, and 5 bases separated the two germline ends. The CDR3 here is CASSQDLYYGYTF. CDR3 sequence (DNA): TGTGCCAGCAGCCAAGATCTCTACTATGGCTACACCTTC.

This clone was picked up one time. The chain recombines TRBV9 with TRBJ2-5; TRBD1 matches 8 bases. Looked up from germline, CDR1 is SGDLS and CDR2 is YYNGEE. This CDR3 has 15 amino acids. Trimming at V came to 4 bases and at J to 5 bases, leaving 10 bases not matched to a gene. CDR3 bases: TGTGCCAGCAGCCCAAGGACAGGGTGGGGGGAGACCCAGTACTTC. Translation: CASSPRTGWGETQYF.

This sequence joins TRBV5-4 and TRBJ2-4; 7 bases map to TRBD1. V lost 4 bases, J lost 5 bases, and 3 bases stayed unmatched. Germline CDR1 is SGHNT and CDR2 is YYREEE (reference sequence). The CDR3 is made up of 13 amino acids. The CDR3 loop reads CASSTGEQNIQYF. CDR3 DNA: TGTGCCAGCAGCACAGGGGAGCAAAACATTCAGTACTTC.